The 6 T cell receptor beta chains below were found in one sample sequenced in a study of neoadjuvant anti-PD-1 for oral cavity cancer. Using immunoSEQ multiplex PCR, the repertoire was profiled, and TCRdb retains in-frame clones only, with some absent. The sample holds 60,000 to 75,000 clones, around four fifths seen once. The sequencing here drew on PBMCs, taken before nivolumab (anti-PD-1) treatment. The receptors stem from a person aged 35-79 years with oral cavity squamous cell carcinoma.

The rearrangement links TRBV6-5 to TRBJ2-2; no definite D call. Trimming took 6 bases from V and 5 from J, leaving 10 bases between them. The germline V gene has CDR1 MNHEY and CDR2 SVGAGI. This CDR3 is built from 13 residues. The CDR3 loop is CASSTHGTGELFF. CDR3 coding DNA: TGTGCCAGCAGCACTCACGGTACCGGGGAGCTGTTTTTT.

The V call is TRBV6-4, the J call TRBJ1-1; D is uncertain. CDR1 and CDR2 (germline): MRHNA, SNTAGT. The CDR3 loop spans 13 amino acids. V dropped 8 bases and J dropped 1 base, with 11 bases sitting between them. CDR3 protein: CASGRNPNTEAFF. The DNA of the CDR3 is TGTGCCAGCGGGCGAAACCCGAACACTGAAGCTTTCTTT.

The chain combines TRBV2 with TRBJ2-4, with D perhaps assigned TRBD1 or TRBD2 (6 bases each). CDR1 SNHLY and CDR2 FYNNEI come from the germline V gene. With 6 bases removed from V and 1 base from J, the gap between germline ends came to 13 bases. This CDR3 comprises 15 residues. CDR3 sequence: CASSRGGKAKNIQYF. Here the CDR3 DNA reads TGTGCCAGCAGCAGAGGGGGGAAGGCCAAAAACATTCAGTACTTC. The full variable domain, completed using reference TRBV2 and TRBJ2-4, is EPEVTQTPSHQVTQMGQEVILRCVPISNHLYFYWYRQILGQKVEFLVSFYNNEISEKSEIFDDQFSVERPDGSNFTLKIRSTKLEDSAMYFCASSRGGKAKNIQYFGAGTRLSVL.

This clone was seen a single time. The chain carries TRBV5-1 and TRBJ2-1; 9 bases are shared with TRBD1. Per the germline V gene, CDR1 is SGHRS and CDR2 is YFSETQ. With 5 bases clipped from V and 4 bases from J, the junction kept 4 bases outside the gene matches. The CDR3 length is 14 residues. The CDR3 DNA is TGCGCCAGCAGTTCGACAGGGGGGTACAATGAGCAGTTCTTC. Protein product: CASSSTGGYNEQFF.

This chain links TRBV6-5 with TRBJ1-5; D is unresolved. CDR1 is MNHEY, CDR2 SVGAGI, per germline. There are 14 residues in the CDR3. The V end was cut by 0 bases, the J end by 11 bases, with 14 bases between. For the CDR3, the DNA is TGTGCCAGCAGTTACTCGAAGGTGTCGTGGGCCCAGCATTTT. Translation gives CASSYSKVSWAQHF.

The chain couples TRBV5-1 to TRBJ2-2; D call uncertain. Germline CDR1 reads SGHRS; CDR2 reads YFSETQ. CDR3 length: 13 residues. V gave up 4 bases and J gave up 7 bases, with 11 bases separating them. The CDR3 is CASSPFFGGELFF. The CDR3 region has the DNA TGCGCCAGCAGCCCCTTCTTCGGCGGGGAGCTGTTTTTT.